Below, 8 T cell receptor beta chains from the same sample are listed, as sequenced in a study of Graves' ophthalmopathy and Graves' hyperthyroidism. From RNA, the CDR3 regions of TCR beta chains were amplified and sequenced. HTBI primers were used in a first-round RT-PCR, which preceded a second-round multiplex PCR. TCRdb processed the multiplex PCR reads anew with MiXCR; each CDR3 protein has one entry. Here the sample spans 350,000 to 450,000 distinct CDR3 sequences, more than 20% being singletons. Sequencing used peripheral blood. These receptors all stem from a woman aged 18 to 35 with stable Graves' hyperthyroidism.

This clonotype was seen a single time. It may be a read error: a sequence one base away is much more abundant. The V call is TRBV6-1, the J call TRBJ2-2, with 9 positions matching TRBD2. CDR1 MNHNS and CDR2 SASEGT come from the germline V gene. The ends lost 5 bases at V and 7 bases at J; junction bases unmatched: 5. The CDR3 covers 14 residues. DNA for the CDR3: TGTGCCAGCAGTCGACTAGCGGCCATCGGGGAGCTGTTTTTT. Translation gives CASSRLAAIGELFF.

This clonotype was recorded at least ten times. DNA for the CDR3: TGTGCCAGCAGTTACGACAGGAGGTATGGCGAGCAGTACTTC. Translating it yields CASSYDRRYGEQYF. This sequence joins TRBV12-3 or TRBV12-4 and TRBJ2-7, with D maybe TRBD1 (6 bases). The CDR3 totals 14 residues. The V and J ends lost 4 bases and 6 bases respectively, with 16 bases between them.

The CDR3 loop is CASSLDLKETQYF. CDR3 in DNA: TGTGCCAGCAGCTTAGACCTGAAAGAGACCCAGTACTTC. The chain employs TRBV7-9 and TRBJ2-5; D remains ambiguous. Germline V gene data show CDR1 as SEHNR and CDR2 as FQNEAQ (reference sequence). The CDR3 runs 13 residues. The V gene lost 1 base and the J gene lost 3 bases, with 6 bases spanning the gap.

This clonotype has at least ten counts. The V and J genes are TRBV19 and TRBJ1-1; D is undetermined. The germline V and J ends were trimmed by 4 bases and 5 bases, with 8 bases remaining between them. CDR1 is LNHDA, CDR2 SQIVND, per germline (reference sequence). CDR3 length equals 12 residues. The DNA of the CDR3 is TGTGCCAGTAGTACCCCCCCAACTGAAGCTTTCTTT. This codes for CASSTPPTEAFF.

DNA of the CDR3: TGTGCCAGCGCCGCAGGAGCACTAGCGGGCGAGCAGTACTTC. Amino acids: CASAAGALAGEQYF. This chain joins TRBV28 and TRBJ2-7, with TRBD2 identical over 9 bases. The germline gives CDR1 MDHEN, CDR2 SYDVKM. This CDR3 region has 14 residues. With 8 bases clipped from V and 6 bases from J, the junction kept 11 bases outside the gene matches.

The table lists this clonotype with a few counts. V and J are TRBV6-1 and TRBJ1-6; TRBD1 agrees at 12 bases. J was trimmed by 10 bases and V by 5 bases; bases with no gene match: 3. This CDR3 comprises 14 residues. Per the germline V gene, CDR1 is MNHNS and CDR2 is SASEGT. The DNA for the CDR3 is TGTGCCAGCAGTAGGGACAGGGGGCGGTCACCCCTCCACTTT. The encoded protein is CASSRDRGRSPLHF.

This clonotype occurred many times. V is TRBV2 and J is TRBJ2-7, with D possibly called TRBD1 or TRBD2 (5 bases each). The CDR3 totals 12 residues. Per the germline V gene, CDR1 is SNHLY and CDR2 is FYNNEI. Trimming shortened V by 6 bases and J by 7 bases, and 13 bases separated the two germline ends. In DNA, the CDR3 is TGTGCCAGCAGAGGGGACCAACGGGAGCAGTACTTC. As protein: CASRGDQREQYF.

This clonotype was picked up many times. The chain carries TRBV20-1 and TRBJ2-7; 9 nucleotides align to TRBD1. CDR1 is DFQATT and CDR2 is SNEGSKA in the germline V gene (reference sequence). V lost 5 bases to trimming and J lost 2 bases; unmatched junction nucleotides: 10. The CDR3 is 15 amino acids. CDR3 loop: CSALAGDRVTYEQYF. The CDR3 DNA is TGCAGTGCTCTGGCCGGGGACAGGGTTACCTACGAGCAGTACTTC.